This T cell receptor (beta chain) was captured by sequencing in a study of beta chain features in type 1 diabetes. Study findings and constraints: The naive, central memory and Treg TCRB repertoires of patients appeared to be more similar to one another than those of healthy donors. Any role of HLA type in TCRB rearrangement remained unresolved here. Shorter TCRB CDR3s, moderately but significantly so, were found in Type 1 diabetes patients in all four CD4+ subsets.

cDNA synthesis used the whole RNA isolate, giving expressed TCRB sequences. This table comes from immunoSEQ multiplex PCR, and its TCRdb copy is limited to in-frame clones, with some not included. The data show 400,000 to 450,000 clones, with over 11% seen just once and roughly 0.04% held by the top ten. V gave up 2 bases and J gave up 4 bases, with 9 bases separating them. CDR1 and CDR2 from the germline V gene are LNHNV and YYDKDF (reference sequence). The CDR3 totals 13 residues. About this clone: No antigen is known for it.

The V gene is TRBV15, the J gene TRBJ2-7; D ambiguous. This clonotype originated in a young man in good health. The specimen was naive CD4+ T cells from blood. The CDR3 DNA is TGTGCCACCAGCAGACCTGGCGGTTACGAGCAGTACTTC. Translated, it gives CATSRPGGYEQYF.